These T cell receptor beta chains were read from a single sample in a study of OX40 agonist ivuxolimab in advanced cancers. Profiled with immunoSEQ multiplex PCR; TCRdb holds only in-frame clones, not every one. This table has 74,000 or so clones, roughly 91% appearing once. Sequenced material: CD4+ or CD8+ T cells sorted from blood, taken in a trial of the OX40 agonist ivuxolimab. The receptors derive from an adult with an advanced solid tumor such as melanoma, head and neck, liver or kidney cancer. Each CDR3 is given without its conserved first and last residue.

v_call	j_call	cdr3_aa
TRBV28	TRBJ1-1	ASSFTSWDGLGEAF
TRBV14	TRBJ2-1	ASSRLLSGGIRNEQF
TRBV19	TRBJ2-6	ASRVQGVGANVLT
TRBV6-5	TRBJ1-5	ASRSTGLNQPQH
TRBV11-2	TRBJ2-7	ASSSGTSLPQY
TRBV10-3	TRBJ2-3	AISDLRLAGATDTQY
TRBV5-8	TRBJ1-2	ASSFKQADYGYT
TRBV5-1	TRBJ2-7	ASSLAFRGHEQY
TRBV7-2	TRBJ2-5	ASSRTRVETQY
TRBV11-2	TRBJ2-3	ASSSSGLDTQY
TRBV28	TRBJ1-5	ASSLRGQGRLYQPQH
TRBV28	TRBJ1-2	ATTNGGSNYGYT
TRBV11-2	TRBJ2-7	ASSNDRSDYEQY
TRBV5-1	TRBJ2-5	ASSSTTSVETQY
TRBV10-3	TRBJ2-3	AISFRITDTQY
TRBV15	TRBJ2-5	ATSTLGGEETQY
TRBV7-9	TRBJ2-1	ASSLVVEQF
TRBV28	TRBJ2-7	ASMRLAGQYEQY
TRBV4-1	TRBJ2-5	ASSQDWATKYQETQY
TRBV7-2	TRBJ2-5	ASSFGPITGGTLETQY
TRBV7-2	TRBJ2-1	ASSFGGTYNEQF
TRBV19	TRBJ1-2	ASSKGDYGYT
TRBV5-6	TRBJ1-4	ASSSGVGFGSKKLF
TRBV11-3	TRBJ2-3	ASSKSTDTQY
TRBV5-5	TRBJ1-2	ASSLEMTGGYT
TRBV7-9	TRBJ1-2	ASSFRDAGGYT
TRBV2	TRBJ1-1	ASRLRRIMNTEAF
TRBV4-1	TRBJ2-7	ASSHPLAGFPGGPYEQY
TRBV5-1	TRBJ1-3	ASSLGTGARGTIY
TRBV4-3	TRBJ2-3	ASSQLEGNTDTQY
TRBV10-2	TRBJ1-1	ASSDRGRAEGEAF
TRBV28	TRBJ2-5	ASSLLAGGETQY
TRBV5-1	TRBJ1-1	ASTPVGARGNTEAF
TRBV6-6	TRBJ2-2	ASSSTGGALAGELF
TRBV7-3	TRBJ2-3	ASSPFGGSSTDTQY
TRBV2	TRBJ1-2	ASSETRGQYGYT
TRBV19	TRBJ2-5	ASSIGMTKGTQY
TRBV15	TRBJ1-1	ATSLTGALSTEAF
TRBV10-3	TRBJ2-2	AISEGRGGTGELF
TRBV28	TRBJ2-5	ASSLRPSGLWETQY
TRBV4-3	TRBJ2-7	ASSQQVGGTVSYEQY
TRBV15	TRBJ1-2	ATSRTGLTGYT
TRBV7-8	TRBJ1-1	ASSLTEANTEAF
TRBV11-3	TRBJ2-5	ASNSGRGGAGETQY
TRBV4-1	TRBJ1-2	ASSQERVQGQPYYGYT
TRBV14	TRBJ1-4	ASSHSTYPEKLF
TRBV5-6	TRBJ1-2	ASSTPTGDNYGYT
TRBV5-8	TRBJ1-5	ASRRTGGAWQPQH
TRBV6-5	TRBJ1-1	ASSPGGQLEAF
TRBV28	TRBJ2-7	ASSSGTVGHEQY
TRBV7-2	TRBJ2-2	ASQPWGRNSGELF
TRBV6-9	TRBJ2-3	ASSEGLAGATDTQY
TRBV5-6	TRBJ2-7	ASSSRTGAL